This T cell receptor beta chain was observed in a study of radiotherapy plus CTLA-4 blockade in lung cancer. This table comes from immunoSEQ multiplex PCR, and its TCRdb copy is limited to in-frame clones, with some not included. This table holds tens of thousands of clones, 79% found once. Study-level findings and limits: An expansion of tumor-derived TCR clones occurred in blood after radiotherapy plus ipilimumab.

This CDR3 has 20 residues. In this sample, this clone turned up a few times. Its specificity is unknown. The chain couples TRBV21-1 to TRBJ2-5; no DNA check was done on the table's D call, TRBD2. TRBV21-1 is assigned pseudogene status. This TCR derives from a human donor with non-small cell lung cancer that progressed on radiotherapy plus ipilimumab. The sequenced sample was peripheral blood, obtained from a patient treated with radiotherapy plus ipilimumab. The CDR3 spells CASSSRSRLAGGSYQETQYF. CDR3 bases: TGTGCCAGCAGCTCCCGATCTCGGCTAGCGGGGGGTTCGTACCAAGAGACCCAGTACTTC.